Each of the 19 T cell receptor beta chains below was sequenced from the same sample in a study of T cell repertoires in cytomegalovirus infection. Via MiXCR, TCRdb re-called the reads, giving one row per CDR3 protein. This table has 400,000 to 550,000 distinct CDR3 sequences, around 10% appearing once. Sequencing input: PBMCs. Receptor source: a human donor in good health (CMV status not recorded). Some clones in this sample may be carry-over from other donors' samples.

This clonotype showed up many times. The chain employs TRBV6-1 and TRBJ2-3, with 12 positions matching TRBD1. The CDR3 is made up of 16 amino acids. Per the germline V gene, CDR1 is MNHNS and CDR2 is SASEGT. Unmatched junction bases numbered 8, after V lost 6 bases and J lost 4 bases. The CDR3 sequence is CASSRRDRGPADTQYF. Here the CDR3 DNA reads TGTGCCAGCAGCCGGAGGGACAGGGGGCCGGCAGATACGCAGTATTTT.

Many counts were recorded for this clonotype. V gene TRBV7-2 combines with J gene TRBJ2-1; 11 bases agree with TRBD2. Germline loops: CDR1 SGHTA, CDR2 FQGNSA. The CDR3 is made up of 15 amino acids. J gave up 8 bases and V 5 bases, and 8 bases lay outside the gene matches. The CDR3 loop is CASSRGTSGSYEQFF. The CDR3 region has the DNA TGTGCCAGCAGCCGTGGAACTAGCGGGAGCTATGAGCAGTTCTTC.

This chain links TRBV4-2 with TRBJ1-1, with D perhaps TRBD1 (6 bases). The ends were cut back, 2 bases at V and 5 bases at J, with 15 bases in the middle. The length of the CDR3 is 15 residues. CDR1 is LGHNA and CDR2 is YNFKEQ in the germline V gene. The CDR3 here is CASSQLHRAETEAFF. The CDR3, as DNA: TGTGCCAGCAGCCAACTCCACAGGGCCGAAACTGAAGCTTTCTTT.

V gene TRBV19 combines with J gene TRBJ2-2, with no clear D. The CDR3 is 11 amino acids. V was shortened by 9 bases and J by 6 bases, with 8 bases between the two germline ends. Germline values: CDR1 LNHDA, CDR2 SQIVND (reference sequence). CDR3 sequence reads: CASMGAGELFF. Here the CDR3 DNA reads TGTGCCAGCATGGGCGCCGGGGAGCTGTTTTTT. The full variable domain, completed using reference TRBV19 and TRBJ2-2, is DGGITQSPKYLFRKEGQNVTLSCEQNLNHDAMYWYRQDPGQGLRLIYYSQIVNDFQKGDIAEGYSVSREKKESFPLTVTSAQKNPTAFYLCASMGAGELFFGEGSRLTVL.

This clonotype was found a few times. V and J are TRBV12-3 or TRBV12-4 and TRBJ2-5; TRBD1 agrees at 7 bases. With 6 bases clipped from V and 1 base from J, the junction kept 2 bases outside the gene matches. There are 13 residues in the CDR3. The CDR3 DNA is TGTGCCAGCAGGGGGACAGTCCAAGAGACCCAGTACTTC. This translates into CASRGTVQETQYF.

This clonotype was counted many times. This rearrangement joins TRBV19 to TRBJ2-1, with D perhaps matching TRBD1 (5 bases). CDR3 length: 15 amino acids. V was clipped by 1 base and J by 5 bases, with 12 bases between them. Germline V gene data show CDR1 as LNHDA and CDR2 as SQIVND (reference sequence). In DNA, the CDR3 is TGTGCCAGTAGTATAGGCAGGGTATCACACAATGAGCAGTTCTTC. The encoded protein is CASSIGRVSHNEQFF.

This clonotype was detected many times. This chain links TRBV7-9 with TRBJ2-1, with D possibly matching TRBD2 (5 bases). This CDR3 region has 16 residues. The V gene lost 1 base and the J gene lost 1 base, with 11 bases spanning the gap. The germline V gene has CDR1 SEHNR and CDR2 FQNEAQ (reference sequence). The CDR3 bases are TGTGCCAGCAGCTTAGTCCTCGCGGGTTCCTACAATGAGCAGTTCTTC. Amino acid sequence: CASSLVLAGSYNEQFF.

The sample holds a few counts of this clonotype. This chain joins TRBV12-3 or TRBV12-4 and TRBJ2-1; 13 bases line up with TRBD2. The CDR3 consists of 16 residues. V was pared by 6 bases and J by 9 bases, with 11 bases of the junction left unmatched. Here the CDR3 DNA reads TGTGCCAGCAGCGGACAAACTAGCGGGAGGGCCCCTGAGCAGTTCTTC. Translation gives CASSGQTSGRAPEQFF.

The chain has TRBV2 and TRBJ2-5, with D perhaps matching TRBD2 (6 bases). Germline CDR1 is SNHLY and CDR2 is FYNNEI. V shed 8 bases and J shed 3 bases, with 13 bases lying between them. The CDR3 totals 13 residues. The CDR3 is CASGGSGEETQYF. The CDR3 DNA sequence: TGTGCCAGCGGGGGGTCAGGAGAAGAGACCCAGTACTTC.

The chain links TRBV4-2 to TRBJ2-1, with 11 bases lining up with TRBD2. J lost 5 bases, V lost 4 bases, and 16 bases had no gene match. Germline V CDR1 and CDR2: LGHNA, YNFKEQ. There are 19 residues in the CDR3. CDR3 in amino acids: CASSPPPGLAVEGNNEQFF. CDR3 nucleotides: TGTGCCAGCAGCCCACCCCCGGGACTAGCGGTTGAGGGGAACAATGAGCAGTTCTTC.

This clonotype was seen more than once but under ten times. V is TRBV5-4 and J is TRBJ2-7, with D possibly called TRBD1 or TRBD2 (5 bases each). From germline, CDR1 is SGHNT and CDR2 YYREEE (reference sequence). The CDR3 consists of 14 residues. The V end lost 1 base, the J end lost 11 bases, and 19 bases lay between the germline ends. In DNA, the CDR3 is TGTGCCAGCAGCTTGTCAGGGACCCTTAATAAGGAGTACTTC. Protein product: CASSLSGTLNKEYF. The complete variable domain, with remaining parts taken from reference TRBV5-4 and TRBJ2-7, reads ETGVTQSPTHLIKTRGQQVTLRCSSQSGHNTVSWYQQALGQGPQFIFQYYREEENGRGNFPPRFSGLQFPNYSSELNVNALELDDSALYLCASSLSGTLNKEYFGPGTRLTVT.

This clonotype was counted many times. Here the CDR3 DNA reads TGTGCCAGCAGTTTTTGGGGTGAAGCTTTCTTT. Translation: CASSFWGEAFF. V and J are TRBV6-1 and TRBJ1-1; no definite D call. This CDR3 spans 11 amino acids. CDR1 is MNHNS and CDR2 is SASEGT in the germline V gene. Trimming stripped 5 bases from V and 7 bases from J, with 8 bases between.

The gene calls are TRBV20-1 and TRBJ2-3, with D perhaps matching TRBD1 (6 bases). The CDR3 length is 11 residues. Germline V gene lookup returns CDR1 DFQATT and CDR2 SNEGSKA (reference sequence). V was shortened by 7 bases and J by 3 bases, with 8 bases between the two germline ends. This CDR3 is CSERGTDTQYF. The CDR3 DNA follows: TGCAGTGAAAGGGGGACAGATACGCAGTATTTT.

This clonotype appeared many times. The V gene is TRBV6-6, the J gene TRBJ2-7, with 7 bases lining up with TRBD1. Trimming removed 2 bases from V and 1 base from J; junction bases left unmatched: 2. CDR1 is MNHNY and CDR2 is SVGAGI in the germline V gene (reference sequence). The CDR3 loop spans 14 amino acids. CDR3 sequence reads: CASSYGDRSYEQYF. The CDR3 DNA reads TGTGCCAGCAGTTACGGGGACAGATCCTACGAGCAGTACTTC.

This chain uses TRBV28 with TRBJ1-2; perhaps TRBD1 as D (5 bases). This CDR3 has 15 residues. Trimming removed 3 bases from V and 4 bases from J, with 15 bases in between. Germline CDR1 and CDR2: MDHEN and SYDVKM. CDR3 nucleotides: TGTGCCAGCAGTTTTGGGGGAGACAGCCTCTATGGCTACACCTTC. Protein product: CASSFGGDSLYGYTF.

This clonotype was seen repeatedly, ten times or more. The CDR3 DNA follows: TGTGCCAGCAGTTACTGGGGCAATGAGCTGTTTTTT. Residues: CASSYWGNELFF. This rearrangement joins TRBV6-5 to TRBJ2-2, with D perhaps TRBD1 (5 bases). CDR1 MNHEY and CDR2 SVGAGI come from the germline V gene. Trimming removed 1 base from V and 11 bases from J, with 8 bases in between. This CDR3 spans 12 amino acids.

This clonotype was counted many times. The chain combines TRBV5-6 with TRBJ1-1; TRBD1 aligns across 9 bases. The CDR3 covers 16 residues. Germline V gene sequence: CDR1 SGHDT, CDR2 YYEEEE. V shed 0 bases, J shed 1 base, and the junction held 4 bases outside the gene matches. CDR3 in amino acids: CASSLAGQGANTEAFF. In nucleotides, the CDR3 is TGTGCCAGCAGCTTGGCGGGACAGGGTGCGAACACTGAAGCTTTCTTT.

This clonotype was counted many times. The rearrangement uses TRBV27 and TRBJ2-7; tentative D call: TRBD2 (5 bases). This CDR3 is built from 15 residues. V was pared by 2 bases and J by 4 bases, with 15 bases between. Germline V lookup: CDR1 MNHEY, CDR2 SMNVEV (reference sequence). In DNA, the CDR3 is TGTGCCAGCAGTTTAGCTCCACTAGAATCGTACGAGCAGTACTTC. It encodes CASSLAPLESYEQYF.

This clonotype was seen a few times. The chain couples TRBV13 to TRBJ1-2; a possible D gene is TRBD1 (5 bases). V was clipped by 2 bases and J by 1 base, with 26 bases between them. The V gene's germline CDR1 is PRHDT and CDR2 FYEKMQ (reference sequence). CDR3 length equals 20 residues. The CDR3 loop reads CASSLRRSIQALHRNYGYTF. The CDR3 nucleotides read TGTGCCAGCAGCTTAAGAAGGTCGATACAGGCACTCCATCGTAACTATGGCTACACCTTC.